Each of the 16 T cell receptor beta chains below was sequenced from the same sample in a study of T cell responses to AZD1222 COVID-19 vaccine. Using immunoSEQ multiplex PCR, the repertoire was profiled, and TCRdb retains in-frame clones only, with some absent. The sample consists of around 140,000 clones, roughly 93% of them appearing once. The source was peripheral blood, collected on day 0 of AZD1222 vaccination. These receptor sequences come from an adult in good health.

V and J are TRBV7-9 and TRBJ2-1; 9 nucleotides line up with TRBD2. V shed 3 bases, J shed 4 bases, and the junction held 7 bases outside the gene matches. Germline CDR1 and CDR2: SEHNR and FQNEAQ (reference sequence). The CDR3 length is 16 residues. This CDR3 reads CASSFPASGTYNEQFF. DNA for the CDR3: TGTGCCAGCAGCTTTCCGGCTAGCGGGACTTACAATGAGCAGTTCTTC.

V is TRBV7-8 and J is TRBJ2-7; 10 bases fit TRBD2. The V segment lost 8 bases and the J segment 1 base; nucleotides outside the gene matches: 5. The CDR3 has 14 residues. Germline CDR1 reads SGHVS; CDR2 reads FQNEAQ. CDR3 sequence (DNA): TGTGCCAGCTCGAATAGCGGGAGGTCCTACGAGCAGTACTTC. Translated: CASSNSGRSYEQYF.

The chain couples TRBV2 to TRBJ2-1, with 11 bases identical to TRBD2. The CDR3 has 13 amino acids. Germline CDR1 reads SNHLY; CDR2 reads FYNNEI. With 6 bases clipped from V and 7 bases from J, the junction kept 2 bases outside the gene matches. DNA of the CDR3: TGTGCCAGCAGAGCTAGCGGGAGGAATGAGCAGTTCTTC. Translating it yields CASRASGRNEQFF.

The V gene is TRBV4-1, the J gene TRBJ1-2; D unclear. Per the germline V gene, CDR1 is MGHRA and CDR2 is YSYEKL. V was shortened by 3 bases and J by 4 bases, with 18 bases between the two germline ends. The length of the CDR3 is 16 residues. This CDR3 is CASSHPGSRLSYGYTF. The CDR3 DNA is TGCGCCAGCAGCCATCCTGGGAGCAGACTCAGCTATGGCTACACCTTC.

J is TRBJ1-2 and V is TRBV30, with no clear D. Germline V gene sequence: CDR1 GTSNPN, CDR2 SVGIG (reference sequence). The CDR3 loop spans 12 amino acids. Trimming removed 2 bases at V and 1 base at J, with 5 bases between. CDR3 protein: CAWSPGNYGYTF. The CDR3 DNA follows: TGTGCCTGGAGTCCCGGTAACTATGGCTACACCTTC. The whole variable domain, remainder taken from reference TRBV30 and TRBJ1-2, is SQTIHQWPATLVQPVGSPLSLECTVEGTSNPNLYWYRQAAGRGLQLLFYSVGIGQISSEVPQNLSASRPQDRQFILSSKKLLLSDSGFYLCAWSPGNYGYTFGSGTRLTVV.

The chain couples TRBV2 to TRBJ2-1; a possible D gene is TRBD2 (8 bases). V lost 4 bases and J 9 bases, leaving 37 bases between the germline ends. This CDR3 region has 21 residues. The germline V gene encodes CDR1 SNHLY and CDR2 FYNNEI. This CDR3 is CASSGAPGQVIRGTRLGEQFF. The CDR3 DNA sequence: TGTGCCAGCAGTGGGGCCCCCGGACAGGTAATCCGTGGGACTAGACTTGGTGAGCAGTTCTTC.

V is TRBV10-2 and J is TRBJ1-4; tentatively, D is TRBD1 (5 bases). Germline CDR1 is WSHSY and CDR2 is SAAADI. Trimming shortened V by 6 bases and J by 0 bases, and 5 bases separated the two germline ends. The CDR3 contains 13 residues. CDR3 coding DNA: TGCGCCAGCAGGACAGCAACTAATGAAAAACTGTTTTTT. Translated: CASRTATNEKLFF.

The J gene is TRBJ1-4, the V gene TRBV19; TRBD1 matches 7 bases. CDR3 length: 13 residues. The junction had 8 bases not matched to a gene; V was cut back by 10 bases and J by 6 bases. The germline CDR1 and CDR2 sequences are LNHDA and SQIVND (reference sequence). CDR3 sequence reads: CATSGTVYEKLFF. In DNA form, the CDR3 reads TGTGCCACATCCGGGACAGTTTATGAAAAACTGTTTTTT. The complete variable domain, with remaining parts taken from reference TRBV19 and TRBJ1-4, reads DGGITQSPKYLFRKEGQNVTLSCEQNLNHDAMYWYRQDPGQGLRLIYYSQIVNDFQKGDIAEGYSVSREKKESFPLTVTSAQKNPTAFYLCATSGTVYEKLFFGSGTQLSVL.

The chain recombines TRBV28 with TRBJ2-7; D may be TRBD1 (6 bases). Deletions cut 6 bases from V and 5 bases from J, with 17 bases between. The CDR3 consists of 14 residues. Germline lookup yields CDR1 MDHEN and CDR2 SYDVKM. For the CDR3, the DNA is TGTGCCAGCAGGCCCGGGACAAGCTCTCACGAGCAGTACTTC. This encodes CASRPGTSSHEQYF.

J is TRBJ1-4 and V is TRBV4-1, with D possibly being TRBD1 (5 bases). V gave up 1 base and J gave up 2 bases, with 17 bases separating them. The CDR3 covers 18 residues. Germline V gene data show CDR1 as MGHRA and CDR2 as YSYEKL. In DNA form, the CDR3 reads TGCGCCAGCAGCCAAGCTCAGGGATTTTCTTCTACTAATGAAAAACTGTTTTTT. It translates to CASSQAQGFSSTNEKLFF.

V usage is TRBV15 and J usage is TRBJ1-2, with a possible D match to TRBD1 (5 bases). Per germline, CDR1 LNHNV and CDR2 YYDKDF (reference sequence). V was clipped by 0 bases and J by 0 bases, with 11 bases between them. The CDR3 contains 16 residues. CDR3 sequence reads: CATSRDPAGSNYGYTF. The CDR3 DNA is TGTGCCACCAGCAGAGATCCGGCAGGGTCTAACTATGGCTACACCTTC.

The J gene is TRBJ2-1, the V gene TRBV25-1; 10 bases line up with TRBD2. V shed 2 bases and J 2 bases; nucleotides not matched to a gene: 9. The CDR3 spans 18 residues. Per germline, CDR1 MGHDK and CDR2 SYGVNS. The CDR3 DNA is TGTGCCAGCAGTGAAGAAGCTAGCGGGAGAAGGACCTACAATGAGCAGTTCTTC. Residues: CASSEEASGRRTYNEQFF.

V usage is TRBV28 and J usage is TRBJ2-7; D may be TRBD2 (6 bases). The CDR3 extends over 17 amino acids. V was cut by 4 bases and J by 3 bases, with 22 bases left in between. Germline V CDR1 and CDR2: MDHEN, SYDVKM. DNA for the CDR3: TGTGCCAGCAGTTCTGTGGAGATGCGGGGTTCTAGCTACGAGCAGTACTTC. Amino acid sequence: CASSSVEMRGSSYEQYF.

The CDR3 loop reads CASSLGQFGETQYF. The CDR3 DNA reads TGTGCCAGCAGCTTGGGGCAGTTTGGAGAGACCCAGTACTTC. This rearrangement joins TRBV5-8 to TRBJ2-5; no firm D call. Germline V gene data show CDR1 as SGHTS and CDR2 as YDEGEE. There are 14 residues in the CDR3. Trimming left V 0 bases short and J 4 bases short, with 10 bases between.

The chain is built from TRBV10-3 and TRBJ2-5, with 8 bases lining up with TRBD1. Germline V gene sequence: CDR1 ENHRY, CDR2 SYGVKD. This CDR3 comprises 13 residues. Unmatched junction bases numbered 4, after V lost 5 bases and J lost 5 bases. Here the CDR3 reads CAISQGAGETQYF. CDR3 nucleotide sequence: TGTGCCATCAGTCAGGGGGCTGGGGAGACCCAGTACTTC.

The chain recombines TRBV3-1 (or the pseudogene TRBV3-2) with TRBJ2-7, with TRBD1 as a possible D gene (6 bases). This CDR3 region has 16 residues. Germline V CDR1 and CDR2: LGHDT, YNNKEL (reference sequence). Trimming stripped 4 bases from V and 7 bases from J, with 23 bases between. The CDR3 DNA reads TGTGCCAGCAGCCTCGCAAACAGGGCGTTCCTACGAGAGCAGTACTTC. It specifies CASSLANRAFLREQYF.